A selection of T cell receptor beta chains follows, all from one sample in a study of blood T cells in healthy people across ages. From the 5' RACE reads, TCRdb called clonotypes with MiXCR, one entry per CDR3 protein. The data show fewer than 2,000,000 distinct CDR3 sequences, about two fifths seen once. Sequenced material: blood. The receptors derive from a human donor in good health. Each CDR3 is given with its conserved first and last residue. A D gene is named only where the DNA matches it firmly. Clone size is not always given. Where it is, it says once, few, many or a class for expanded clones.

TGTGCCAGCAGTGCCCCAGCCGAGACAGAGCACGGTGGCTACACCTTC | CASSAPAETEHGGYTF | NA | TRBJ1-2 | TRBV28 | 16 | NA
TGTGTCAGCAGCTTAGAACTGAGAAATGAAAAACTGTTTTTT | CVSSLELRNEKLFF | NA | TRBJ1-4 | TRBV7-2 | 14 | NA
TGTGCCAGCAGCTCCTTAGACAATGAGCAGTTCTTC | CASSSLDNEQFF | NA | TRBJ2-1 | TRBV11-2 | 12 | few
TGCAGTGCTCCACCAGACGGACCCGGGGAAGAGACCCAGTACTTC | CSAPPDGPGEETQYF | NA | TRBJ2-5 | TRBV20-1 | 15 | NA
TGCAGCGTTGAGCCCAACGGGACTAAACCCTTTATCACAGATACGCAGTATTTT | CSVEPNGTKPFITDTQYF | TRBD2 | TRBJ2-3 | TRBV29-1 | 18 | few
TGTGCCGGCATACAGGGTCCCTATGGCTACACCTTC | CAGIQGPYGYTF | NA | TRBJ1-2 | TRBV18 | 12 | NA
TGTGCCAGCAGCCCTGTCGGACAGGATAATCAGCCCCAGCATTTT | CASSPVGQDNQPQHF | TRBD1 | TRBJ1-5 | TRBV7-9 | 15 | NA
TGTGCCAGCAACCTGGCAGGGGCTACCGGGGAGCTGTTTTTT | CASNLAGATGELFF | NA | TRBJ2-2 | TRBV9 | 14 | NA
TGTGCCAGCAGCCAATTGGGGACAGGGGGGAGAACTGAAGCTTTCTTT | CASSQLGTGGRTEAFF | TRBD1 | TRBJ1-1 | TRBV3-1 | 16 | NA
TGTGCCAGCAGGTTTCAGGGAGGGGACACCGGGGAGCGGTTTTTT | CASRFQGGDTGERFF | NA | TRBJ2-2 | TRBV7-2 | 15 | NA
TGTGCCAGCAGCTTAGTGGGCCAGTCTAATTCACCCCTCCACTTT | CASSLVGQSNSPLHF | NA | TRBJ1-6 | TRBV7-2 | 15 | NA
TGTGCCAGCAGTTATAACAGGGGGCCTTACACCGGGGAGCTGTTTTTT | CASSYNRGPYTGELFF | TRBD1 | TRBJ2-2 | TRBV7-2 | 16 | NA
TGCAGTGCTCCGACTTATAGCAATCGGCCCCAGCATTTT | CSAPTYSNRPQHF | NA | TRBJ1-5 | TRBV20-1 | 13 | NA
TGTGCCAGCAGTCCCTACAGTTACTATGGCTACACCTTC | CASSPYSYYGYTF | NA | TRBJ1-2 | TRBV28 | 13 | NA
TGCAGCGCGACGCTCCTAGGACACCAGGGTGGGATGAACACTGAAGCTTTCTTT | CSATLLGHQGGMNTEAFF | NA | TRBJ1-1 | TRBV29-1 | 18 | NA
TGTGCCAGCAGCAACAGGGAAAGGACTGGCTACACCTTC | CASSNRERTGYTF | NA | TRBJ1-2 | TRBV7-9 | 13 | NA
TGCAGTGCTAGGTCGGCAGACTACTACGAGCAGTACTTC | CSARSADYYEQYF | NA | TRBJ2-7 | TRBV20-1 | 13 | few
TGCAGTGCTAGAGGATCGGGGGAGGGCTACACCTTC | CSARGSGEGYTF | NA | TRBJ1-2 | TRBV20-1 | 12 | few
TGTGCCAGCAGTCTTACATTCAGGGAATCCTACAATGAGCAGTTCTTC | CASSLTFRESYNEQFF | NA | TRBJ2-1 | TRBV12-3/TRBV12-4 | 16 | few
TGTGCCAGCAGCTTTATAACACTAGCTTACGAGCAGTACTTC | CASSFITLAYEQYF | NA | TRBJ2-7 | TRBV11-2 | 14 | few
TGTGCCATACAGGGGGGAACAGATACGCAGTATTTT | CAIQGGTDTQYF | TRBD1 | TRBJ2-3 | TRBV11-1 | 12 | NA
TGCAGCGTTCCCATGAACACTGAAGCTTTCTTT | CSVPMNTEAFF | NA | TRBJ1-1 | TRBV29-1 | 11 | NA
TGCAGCGTTGAAGGGGTTGGAGGCTACACCTTC | CSVEGVGGYTF | NA | TRBJ1-2 | TRBV29-1 | 11 | NA
TGTGCCAGCAGCCTCAGGATCCTGGCAGAGAGCTCCTACAATGAGCAGTTCTTC | CASSLRILAESSYNEQFF | NA | TRBJ2-1 | TRBV5-5 | 18 | NA
TGTGCCAGCAGTTACAGGGGGGGTAATTCACCCCTCCACTTT | CASSYRGGNSPLHF | NA | TRBJ1-6 | TRBV6-6 | 14 | few
TGTGCCAGCAGACAGGCGGGGGGAACTGAAGCTTTCTTT | CASRQAGGTEAFF | NA | TRBJ1-1 | TRBV7-3 | 13 | few
TGTGCCAGCAGTTTCGGGACAGGAACCACCTACGAGCAGTACTTC | CASSFGTGTTYEQYF | TRBD1 | TRBJ2-7 | TRBV6-5 | 15 | NA
TGTGCCAGCAGCCCAACCGGGAGGGAATATGGCTACACCTTC | CASSPTGREYGYTF | NA | TRBJ1-2 | TRBV7-3 | 14 | NA
TGTGCCACCAGTGATTTTATCGTCGGGAGCTACACCTTC | CATSDFIVGSYTF | NA | TRBJ1-2 | TRBV24-1 | 13 | few
TGCGCCAGCAGCCAAGATTTTTCATTCGGCGGAGTCTACAATGAGCAGTTCTTC | CASSQDFSFGGVYNEQFF | NA | TRBJ2-1 | TRBV4-3 | 18 | NA
TGCCGTCCCCCGGGACCGAACACTGAAGCTTTCTTT | CRPPGPNTEAFF | NA | TRBJ1-1 | TRBV20-1 | 12 | NA
TGCGCCAGCAGCGAGGACCTAGTTGCCAATGAGCAGTTCTTC | CASSEDLVANEQFF | NA | TRBJ2-1 | TRBV5-1 | 14 | NA
TGCAGTGCCGAGGGGCGGAGGGAATACGAGCAGTACTTC | CSAEGRREYEQYF | NA | TRBJ2-7 | TRBV20-1 | 13 | NA